What follows are 28 T cell receptor beta chains derived from one specimen sequenced in a study of molecular identifiers for immune sequencing clone quantification. TCRdb independently ran MiXCR on the PCR reads; one entry per CDR3 protein. The sample includes roughly 90,000 distinct CDR3 sequences, 25% of them seen just once. Sequenced material: naive CD8+ T cells from blood, with Jurkat cell RNA spiked in. Subset of the sample: FACS-sorted CD8+CD4-CCR7+CD45RA+ naive T cells. The receptors derive from a human donor in good health. Some libraries in this study had Jurkat cell RNA spiked in.

About this clonotype itself: A read error may be the cause here, since a much bigger clone is one base away. The chain employs TRBV2 and TRBJ2-7, with 7 bases aligning to TRBD1. CDR1 and CDR2 (germline): SNHLY, FYNNEI. With 6 bases clipped from V and 5 bases from J, the junction kept 13 bases outside the gene matches. CDR3 length: 15 amino acids. The CDR3: CASRPTGVGSNEQYF. The CDR3 DNA sequence: TGTGCCAGCAGACCTACAGGGGTTGGATCCAACGAGCAGTACTTC.

This chain connects TRBV11-2 to TRBJ1-1; TRBD1 aligns across 7 bases. The CDR3 consists of 12 residues. CDR1 is SGHAT and CDR2 is FQNNGV in the germline V gene. The trim removed 5 bases at V and 7 bases at J, leaving 4 bases unmatched. Written as DNA, the CDR3 is TGTGCCAGCAGCCCACAGGGGCTTGAAGCTTTCTTT. This codes for CASSPQGLEAFF.

This chain connects TRBV19 to TRBJ2-2; D is ambiguous. V was trimmed by 6 bases and J by 0 bases, leaving 5 bases between them. Looked up from germline, CDR1 is LNHDA and CDR2 is SQIVND (reference sequence). This CDR3 is built from 13 residues. CDR3 residues: CASRPSNTGELFF. CDR3 DNA sequence: TGTGCCAGTAGACCGTCGAACACCGGGGAGCTGTTTTTT.

V usage is TRBV7-3 and J usage is TRBJ2-5, with 8 bases aligning to TRBD1. With 6 bases clipped from V and 2 bases from J, the junction kept 8 bases outside the gene matches. The CDR3 covers 15 residues. Germline CDR1 reads SGHTA; CDR2 reads FQGTGA. For the CDR3, the DNA is TGTGCCAGCAGATTACCCGACAGGGGACAAGAGACCCAGTACTTC. Translated: CASRLPDRGQETQYF.

In the case of this clonotype: This may stem from a read error, because a much larger clone lies one nucleotide away. The CDR3 ends on some other residue instead of the conserved phenylalanine or tryptophan, so this is likely a read error. The V and J genes are TRBV20-1 and TRBJ1-3; TRBD1 matches 9 bases. The J segment lost 1 base and the V segment lost 1 base, leaving 2 bases of the junction unmatched. Germline CDR1 and CDR2: DFQATT and SNEGSKA (reference sequence). The CDR3 is 15 amino acids. The CDR3 protein is CSARGGTGSGNTIYL. The CDR3 DNA sequence: TGCAGTGCTAGAGGCGGGACAGGGTCTGGAAACACCATATATCTT.

Ten or more counts support this clonotype. This chain connects TRBV30 to TRBJ2-7; D is perhaps TRBD1 (6 bases). Trimming pared 3 bases from V and 3 bases from J, leaving 12 bases between. Per the germline V gene, CDR1 is GTSNPN and CDR2 is SVGIG (reference sequence). The CDR3 is made up of 13 amino acids. The CDR3 spells CAWSGGGGYEQYF. In DNA form, the CDR3 reads TGTGCCTGGAGCGGTGGGGGCGGCTACGAGCAGTACTTC.

This clonotype was observed many times. V is TRBV20-1 and J is TRBJ2-5; TRBD2 aligns across 7 bases. The CDR3 totals 13 residues. Germline V gene sequence: CDR1 DFQATT, CDR2 SNEGSKA (reference sequence). V shed 6 bases and J 0 bases; nucleotides not matched to a gene: 4. This CDR3 is CSALAEYQETQYF. As DNA, the CDR3 is TGCAGTGCCCTAGCGGAGTACCAAGAGACCCAGTACTTC.

This chain links TRBV12-3 or TRBV12-4 with TRBJ2-6, with D possibly being TRBD1 or TRBD2 (5 bases each). The length of the CDR3 is 17 residues. V gave up 2 bases and J gave up 0 bases, with 11 bases separating them. CDR3 DNA sequence: TGTGCCAGCAGTTTACATGCCGGGACCTCTGGGGCCAACGTCCTGACTTTC. Translation gives CASSLHAGTSGANVLTF.

The J gene is TRBJ2-1, the V gene TRBV29-1; D remains unclear. Germline V gives CDR1 SQVTM, CDR2 ANQGSEA. Deletions cut 4 bases from V and 3 bases from J, with 10 bases between. The CDR3 length is 13 residues. The CDR3 region has the DNA TGCAGCGTTGTTAGGCTTGACTACAATGAGCAGTTCTTC. Translation gives CSVVRLDYNEQFF.

This clonotype was recorded a few times. This chain links TRBV27 with TRBJ2-1; possibly TRBD2 for D (5 bases). CDR1 and CDR2 from the germline V gene are MNHEY and SMNVEV (reference sequence). V was shortened by 2 bases and J by 6 bases, with 11 bases between the two germline ends. The CDR3 has 14 amino acids. CDR3 region: CASSLGLAVNEQFF. DNA for the CDR3: TGTGCCAGCAGTTTAGGGCTAGCTGTCAATGAGCAGTTCTTC.

Details on this clonotype: At one boundary the junction diverges from the germline segment, which might be a read error. The chain is built from TRBV18 and TRBJ1-4; D call uncertain. CDR1 and CDR2 (germline): KGHSH, LQKENI. The CDR3 contains 16 residues. In DNA form, the CDR3 reads TGTGCCAGCTCACCGGATTATGTCAGAAGGGTTGAAAATCTGTTTTTT. Its translation: CASSPDYVRRVENLFF.

The chain has TRBV19 and TRBJ2-3; D is undetermined. CDR3 length: 15 residues. Trimming cost V 3 bases and J 2 bases, with 12 bases left between them. The germline CDR1 and CDR2 sequences are LNHDA and SQIVND (reference sequence). CDR3 sequence (DNA): TGTGCCAGTAGTATTCTGGCAGGAGTCACAGATACGCAGTATTTT. It is translated as CASSILAGVTDTQYF.

There are many counts of this clonotype. This chain connects TRBV20-1 to TRBJ2-3; either TRBD1 or TRBD2 may fit D (5 bases each). V gave up 5 bases and J gave up 5 bases, with 14 bases separating them. CDR1 and CDR2 from the germline V gene are DFQATT and SNEGSKA (reference sequence). The length of the CDR3 is 13 residues. CDR3 nucleotide sequence: TGCAGTGCTCCCCGGGGCCTAGGAGATACGCAGTATTTT. Translation gives CSAPRGLGDTQYF.

In this sample, this clonotype turned up a few times. This rearrangement joins TRBV12-3 or TRBV12-4 to TRBJ1-2; D is uncertain. Trimming took 4 bases from V and 5 from J, leaving 8 bases between them. This CDR3 spans 12 amino acids. CDR3 in amino acids: CASSSTDYGYTF. The CDR3 bases are TGTGCCAGCAGTTCGACCGATTATGGCTACACCTTC.

Regarding this clonotype: One base away lies a much larger clone, so this may be a sequencing read error. No conserved phenylalanine or tryptophan ends this CDR3, so it is likely a read error. The chain is built from TRBV6-5 and TRBJ2-7, with 11 bases that match TRBD1. This CDR3 is 14 amino acids long. In germline, CDR1 is MNHEY, CDR2 SVGAGI. Trimming cost V 8 bases and J 6 bases; bases outside gene matches: 9. The CDR3: CASAQWDRGSEQYL. In nucleotides, the CDR3 is TGTGCCAGCGCACAGTGGGACAGGGGGTCCGAGCAGTACCTC.

This clonotype was observed many times. The rearrangement uses TRBV5-1 and TRBJ2-5; the match to TRBD1 covers 9 bases. The junction had 4 bases not matched to a gene; V was cut back by 0 bases and J by 1 base. CDR1 and CDR2 (germline): SGHRS, YFSETQ. The CDR3 consists of 16 residues. CDR3 sequence (DNA): TGCGCCAGCAGCTTGGAACAGGGGGCTTCCCAAGAGACCCAGTACTTC. The encoded protein is CASSLEQGASQETQYF.

Many counts were recorded for this clonotype. CDR3 coding DNA: TGTGCCAGTAGCGGACAGGAAAACTATGGCTACACCTTC. Amino acid sequence: CASSGQENYGYTF. This rearrangement joins TRBV28 to TRBJ1-2; 7 bases align to TRBD1. Trimming took 9 bases from V and 2 from J; bases not matched to a gene: 6. CDR3 length: 13 residues. CDR1 is MDHEN, CDR2 SYDVKM, per germline.

V usage is TRBV28 and J usage is TRBJ2-5, with 9 bases matching TRBD1. CDR3 length equals 15 residues. Germline values: CDR1 MDHEN, CDR2 SYDVKM. J lost 8 bases, V lost 5 bases, and 12 bases had no gene match. The CDR3 DNA follows: TGTGCCAGCAGTCCAGTCCCGGGACAGGGACTAACCCAGTACTTC. Translated: CASSPVPGQGLTQYF.

This clonotype has ten or more counts. The rearrangement links TRBV6-6 to TRBJ2-3; TRBD2 matches 8 bases. J gave up 0 bases and V 6 bases, and 14 bases lay outside the gene matches. The CDR3 spans 18 residues. Per the germline V gene, CDR1 is MNHNY and CDR2 is SVGAGI (reference sequence). The CDR3 DNA sequence: TGTGCCAGCAGCCCGACGACTAGCGTACGCACTAGCACAGATACGCAGTATTTT. It codes for CASSPTTSVRTSTDTQYF.

This clonotype was seen ten or more times. The V and J genes are TRBV28 and TRBJ2-3; TRBD2 aligns across 9 bases. The CDR3 totals 16 residues. V lost 3 bases to trimming and J lost 6 bases; unmatched junction nucleotides: 10. Per the germline V gene, CDR1 is MDHEN and CDR2 is SYDVKM. The CDR3 sequence is CASSFSTSGSEDTQYF. The DNA of the CDR3 is TGTGCCAGCAGTTTTTCGACTAGCGGTTCTGAGGATACGCAGTATTTT.

This clonotype was recorded at least ten times. The CDR3 here is CASTGLGNTIYF. The CDR3 DNA reads as TGTGCCAGCACCGGTTTGGGAAACACCATATATTTT. The V call is TRBV12-3 or TRBV12-4, the J call TRBJ1-3; no definite D call. CDR3 size: 12 residues. V lost 7 bases to trimming and J lost 4 bases, with 8 bases between them.

This clonotype was picked up many times. The V and J genes are TRBV28 and TRBJ1-4; the D is unclear. Germline lookup yields CDR1 MDHEN and CDR2 SYDVKM. The CDR3 loop spans 16 amino acids. Trimming took off 2 bases at V and 3 bases at J, with 13 bases between the two ends. The CDR3, as DNA: TGTGCCAGCAGTTTAACGGCGGGTCCGGCTAATGAAAAACTGTTTTTT. As protein: CASSLTAGPANEKLFF.

This clonotype was detected ten times or more. The rearrangement uses TRBV9 and TRBJ2-3; 12 bases map to TRBD2. Per germline, CDR1 SGDLS and CDR2 YYNGEE. This CDR3 has 19 residues. V shed 1 base and J 5 bases; nucleotides not matched to a gene: 14. CDR3 loop: CASSVSASGRANFEDTQYF. The DNA for the CDR3 is TGTGCCAGCAGCGTATCTGCTAGCGGGAGGGCCAATTTTGAAGATACGCAGTATTTT.

This clonotype was seen repeatedly, ten times or more. The gene calls are TRBV20-1 and TRBJ2-7, with TRBD1 matching over 9 bases. This CDR3 has 15 amino acids. V lost 3 bases and J lost 1; bases outside the gene matches: 7. Germline V gives CDR1 DFQATT, CDR2 SNEGSKA (reference sequence). The CDR3 sequence is CSASKIGTGSYEQYF. In nucleotides, the CDR3 is TGCAGTGCTAGTAAGATTGGGACAGGGTCCTACGAGCAGTACTTC.

V and J are TRBV7-9 and TRBJ2-5, with TRBD2 as a possible D gene (5 bases). V lost 8 bases and J 2 bases, leaving 24 bases between the germline ends. The germline V gene has CDR1 SEHNR and CDR2 FQNEAQ (reference sequence). The CDR3 is 17 amino acids. The CDR3 reads CASFPPFAEVPQETQYF. The DNA for the CDR3 is TGTGCCAGCTTTCCCCCCTTTGCGGAGGTACCTCAAGAGACCCAGTACTTC.

The table lists this clonotype with many counts. V is TRBV6-2 or TRBV6-3 and J is TRBJ2-3, with no clear D. Germline values: CDR1 MNHEY, CDR2 SVGEGT. The CDR3 sequence is 15 residues long. V was cut by 1 base and J by 5 bases, with 13 bases left in between. The CDR3 is CASSYLNPFEDTQYF. CDR3 DNA: TGTGCCAGCAGTTACTTGAACCCTTTCGAAGATACGCAGTATTTT.

This clonotype was counted between two and nine times. DNA for the CDR3: TGTGCCAGTAGTCTGGACAGGGCCTTCTCCAACACCGGGGAGCTGTTTTTT. Its protein is CASSLDRAFSNTGELFF. The chain uses TRBV19 and TRBJ2-2; 8 bases match TRBD1. J lost 2 bases, V lost 5 bases, and 10 bases had no gene match. Germline V gene sequence: CDR1 LNHDA, CDR2 SQIVND (reference sequence). The length of the CDR3 is 17 residues.

This clonotype was seen many times. The rearrangement links TRBV21-1 to TRBJ2-3; the table's D call of TRBD2 was not tested on the DNA. TRBV21-1 is termed a pseudogene. This CDR3 is 20 amino acids long. The CDR3 coding sequence is TGTGCCAGCAGCAAAGAGGTTCCGGGACTAGCGGCGACTAGCACAGATACGCAGTATTTT. As protein: CASSKEVPGLAATSTDTQYF.